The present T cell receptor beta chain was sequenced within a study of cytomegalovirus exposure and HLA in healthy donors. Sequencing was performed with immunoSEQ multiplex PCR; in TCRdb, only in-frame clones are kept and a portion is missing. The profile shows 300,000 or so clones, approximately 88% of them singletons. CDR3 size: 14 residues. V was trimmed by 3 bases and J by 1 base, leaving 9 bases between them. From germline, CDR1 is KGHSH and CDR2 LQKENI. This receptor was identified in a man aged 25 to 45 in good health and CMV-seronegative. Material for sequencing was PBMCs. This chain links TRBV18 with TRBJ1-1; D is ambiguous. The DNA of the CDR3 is TGTGCCAGCTCACCGAGTCACAGGAACACTGAAGCTTTCTTT. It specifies CASSPSHRNTEAFF.